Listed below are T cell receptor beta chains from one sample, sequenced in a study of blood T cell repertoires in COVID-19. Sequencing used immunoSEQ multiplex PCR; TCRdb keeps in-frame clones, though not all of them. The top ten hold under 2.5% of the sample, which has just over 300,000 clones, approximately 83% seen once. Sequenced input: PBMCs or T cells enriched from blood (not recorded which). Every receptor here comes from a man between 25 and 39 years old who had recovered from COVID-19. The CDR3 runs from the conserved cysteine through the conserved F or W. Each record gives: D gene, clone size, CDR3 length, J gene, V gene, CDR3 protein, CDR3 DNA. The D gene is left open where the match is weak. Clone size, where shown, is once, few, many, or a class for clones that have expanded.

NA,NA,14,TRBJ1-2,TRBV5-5,CASSLVRELYGYTF,TGTGCCAGCAGCTTGGTACGAGAATTATATGGCTACACCTTC
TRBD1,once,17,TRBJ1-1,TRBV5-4,CASSPRQGEFFKGEAFF,TGTGCCAGCAGCCCCCGACAGGGAGAATTTTTTAAGGGAGAAGCTTTCTTT
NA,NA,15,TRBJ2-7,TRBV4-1,CASSRQDSYVYEQYF,TGCGCCAGCAGCCGCCAGGACAGTTATGTCTACGAGCAGTACTTC
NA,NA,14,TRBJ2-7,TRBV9,CASSPTGGSYEQYF,TGTGCCAGCAGCCCGACCGGCGGTTCATACGAGCAGTACTTC
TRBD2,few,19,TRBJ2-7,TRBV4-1,CASSHFLAGGYRVPYEQYF,TGCGCCAGCAGCCACTTCCTAGCGGGGGGGTACAGAGTCCCCTACGAGCAGTACTTC
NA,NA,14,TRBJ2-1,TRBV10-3,CAIRGTRAWDEQFF,TGTGCCATCAGAGGGACACGGGCTTGGGATGAGCAGTTCTTC
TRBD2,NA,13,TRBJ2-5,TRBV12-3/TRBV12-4,CASSQTSGGTQYF,TGTGCCAGCAGTCAGACTAGCGGGGGGACCCAGTACTTC
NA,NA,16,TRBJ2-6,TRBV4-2,CASSQEQGAGANVLTF,TGTGCCAGCAGCCAAGAACAAGGGGCTGGGGCCAACGTCCTGACTTTC
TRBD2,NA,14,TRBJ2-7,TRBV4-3,CASSPSGGAREQYF,TGCGCCAGCAGCCCTAGCGGGGGGGCGAGGGAGCAGTACTTC
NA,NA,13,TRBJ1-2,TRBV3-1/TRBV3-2,CASSLGQNYGYTF,TGTGCCAGCAGCCTTGGACAGAACTATGGCTACACCTTC
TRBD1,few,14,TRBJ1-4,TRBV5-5,CASSVTGSNEKLFF,TGTGCCAGCAGCGTGACAGGGTCTAATGAAAAACTGTTTTTT
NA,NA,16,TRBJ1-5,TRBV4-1,CASSQEGGDSNQPQHF,TGCGCCAGCAGCCAAGAGGGAGGGGATAGCAATCAGCCCCAGCATTTT
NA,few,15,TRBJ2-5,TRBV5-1,CASSLGQGMIETQYF,TGCGCCAGCAGCTTGGGGCAGGGGATGATAGAGACCCAGTACTTC
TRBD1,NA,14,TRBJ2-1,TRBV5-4,CASSRQGTYNEQFF,TGTGCCAGCAGCCGACAGGGGACGTACAATGAGCAGTTCTTC
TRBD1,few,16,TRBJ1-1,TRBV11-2,CASSPLGQGRDTEAFF,TGTGCCAGCAGCCCTCTCGGACAGGGGAGAGACACTGAAGCTTTCTTT